This is a list of T cell receptor beta chains from one sample in a study of cytotoxic CD8 clonotypes in ibrutinib-treated CLL. Assay used: immunoSEQ multiplex PCR; TCRdb lists only in-frame clones, some missing. The sample includes a few hundred thousand clones, 60% to 80% seen only once; the top ten take 6.3%. The sample in question was PBMCs, obtained after 36 months of ibrutinib treatment. All receptors come from a human donor with chronic lymphocytic leukemia. Both conserved end residues are part of each CDR3. A D gene is named only where the DNA matches it firmly. Rows may omit the clone size; those that give it use once, few, many or a size class.

clone_size j_call v_call d_call cdr3_nt cdr3_aa
NA TRBJ2-7 TRBV6-6 NA TGTGCCAGCAGTTACTTCGGGGTGGGGCAGTACTTC CASSYFGVGQYF
few TRBJ2-7 TRBV4-2 NA TGTGCCAGCAGCCAGGGCACGGCGGCCTACGAGCAGTACTTC CASSQGTAAYEQYF
NA TRBJ2-7 TRBV19 NA TGTGCCAGTAGTATTCATAGCACTGGCTACGAGCAGTACTTC CASSIHSTGYEQYF
NA TRBJ1-1 TRBV4-1 NA TGCGCCAGCAGCCACTTACAGGGTAGGGTGAACACTGAAGCTTTCTTT CASSHLQGRVNTEAFF
NA TRBJ2-3 TRBV27 TRBD2 TGTGCCAGCAGTTTATTTCCCGCGGGAGGGGGAACAGATACGCAGTATTTT CASSLFPAGGGTDTQYF
few TRBJ1-2 TRBV7-9 NA TGTGCCAGCAGCGAAGGGTCAATGGGAGGCGGTGGCTACACCTTC CASSEGSMGGGGYTF
few TRBJ2-7 TRBV2 TRBD1 TGTGCCAGCAGTAAGGACAGGGGTAGTTCCTACGAGCAGTACTTC CASSKDRGSSYEQYF
few TRBJ2-7 TRBV29-1 TRBD1 TGCAGCGTTTTCGACAGGGCATCCTACGAGCAGTACTTC CSVFDRASYEQYF
NA TRBJ1-6 TRBV6-1 NA TGTGCCAGCAGTGACGACAGGTCGGGCTATAATTCACCCCTCCACTTT CASSDDRSGYNSPLHF
NA TRBJ2-7 TRBV6-5 NA TGTGCCAGCAGCAACACAGGATTCAGTTCCTACGAGCAGTACTTC CASSNTGFSSYEQYF
NA TRBJ2-5 TRBV18 NA TGTGCCAGCTCACCCGTGGGGGAGACCCAGTACTTC CASSPVGETQYF
NA TRBJ1-6 TRBV10-3 TRBD1 TGTGCCATCAGTGAGCAACCGACAGGGGCTGGATCACCCCTCCACTTT CAISEQPTGAGSPLHF
NA TRBJ2-5 TRBV29-1 NA TGCAGCGCCGGGACGTTGGGAGAGACCCAGTACTTC CSAGTLGETQYF
NA TRBJ1-5 TRBV27 TRBD1 TGTGCCAGCAGTTTATCGACAGGGAGTCTTAAGCCCCAGCATTTT CASSLSTGSLKPQHF
NA TRBJ2-7 TRBV27 NA TGTGCCAGCAGGTCTTTCGGCTACATCGAGCAGTACTTC CASRSFGYIEQYF
NA TRBJ2-6 TRBV6-5 NA TGTGCCAGCAGTTACGGGCAGATCTCTGGGGCCAACGTCCTGACTTTC CASSYGQISGANVLTF
few TRBJ1-2 TRBV18 NA TGTGCCAGCTCAGGTGATCGTGCGGGGGGCTACACCTTC CASSGDRAGGYTF
NA TRBJ2-4 TRBV9 TRBD2 TGTGCCAGCAGCGTAGCGGGGGGGCTGGGACTAGCGGGAGAGGTCAAAAACATTCAGTACTTC CASSVAGGLGLAGEVKNIQYF
NA TRBJ1-2 TRBV9 TRBD1 TGTGCCAGCAGCGTAGCTCCGGACAGGGAAGGGAGCTATGGCTACACCTTC CASSVAPDREGSYGYTF
NA TRBJ1-4 TRBV29-1 NA TGCAGCGCCACCGGGTTCAAGGCCGCGGGGGAAAAACTGTTTTTT CSATGFKAAGEKLFF
NA TRBJ2-3 TRBV4-1 TRBD2 TGCGCCAGCAGCCGAATTAGCGGGGGCACAGATACGCAGTATTTT CASSRISGGTDTQYF
NA TRBJ1-2 TRBV19 TRBD1 TGTGCCAGTAGTGCCCCTGGGACAGCAAAATATGGCTACACCTTC CASSAPGTAKYGYTF
NA TRBJ2-3 TRBV7-7 NA TGTGCCAGCAGCCGTGGGGGTGAGACAGATACGCAGTATTTT CASSRGGETDTQYF
NA TRBJ2-7 TRBV4-1 TRBD1 TGCGCCAGCAGCCAAGCTCCCAGGGGGTCTTACGAGCAGTACTTC CASSQAPRGSYEQYF
NA TRBJ2-1 TRBV29-1 TRBD1 TGCAGCGTTGAAAGGACAGGGGGCAACTATGAGCAGTTCTTC CSVERTGGNYEQFF
NA TRBJ2-7 TRBV27 NA TGTGCCAGCACTCCCTTGGGGGGAGTTGCCCCCTACGAGCAGTACTTC CASTPLGGVAPYEQYF
few TRBJ2-3 TRBV6-4 TRBD2 TGTGCCAGCAGTGACGAGGCGGGAGAGGCTGATACGCAGTATTTT CASSDEAGEADTQYF
NA TRBJ2-5 TRBV2 NA TGTGCCAGCAGCTCTAGCATAACCCAGTACTTC CASSSSITQYF